This T cell receptor (beta chain) was sequenced during a study of neurological immune-mediated disorders. A 10-nucleotide random UMI tagged transcripts in template-switch 5'RACE cDNA synthesis. TCRdb re-analysed the 5' RACE reads in MiXCR, keeping a single row per CDR3 protein. The sample carries roughly 30,000 distinct CDR3 sequences, roughly a quarter recorded once. In its sample, this clonotype was seen many times. The CDR3 is 15 amino acids. Germline CDR1 reads DFQATT; CDR2 reads SNEGSKA (reference sequence). Trimming took off 1 base at V and 0 bases at J, with 12 bases between the two ends. This sequence joins TRBV20-1 and TRBJ1-2; possible D gene TRBD1, 5 bases. The clonotype was recovered from a man aged 45 to 65 with HTLV-1-associated myelopathy (HAM/TSP). The sequenced material came from CD4+ T cells from blood. CDR3 sequence reads: CSARGGIYPNYGYTF. Here the CDR3 DNA reads TGCAGTGCTAGAGGGGGGATTTATCCTAACTATGGCTACACCTTC.